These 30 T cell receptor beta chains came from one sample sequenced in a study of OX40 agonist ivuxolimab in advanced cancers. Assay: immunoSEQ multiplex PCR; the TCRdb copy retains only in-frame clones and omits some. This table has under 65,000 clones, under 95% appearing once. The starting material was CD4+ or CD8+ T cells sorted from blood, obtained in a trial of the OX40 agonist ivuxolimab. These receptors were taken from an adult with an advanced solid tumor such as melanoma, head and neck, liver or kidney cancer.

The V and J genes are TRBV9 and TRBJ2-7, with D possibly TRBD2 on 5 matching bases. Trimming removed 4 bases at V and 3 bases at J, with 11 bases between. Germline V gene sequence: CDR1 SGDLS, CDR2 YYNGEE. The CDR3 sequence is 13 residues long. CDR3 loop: CASSFSGDYEQYF. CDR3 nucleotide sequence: TGTGCCAGCAGCTTCTCCGGGGACTACGAGCAGTACTTC.

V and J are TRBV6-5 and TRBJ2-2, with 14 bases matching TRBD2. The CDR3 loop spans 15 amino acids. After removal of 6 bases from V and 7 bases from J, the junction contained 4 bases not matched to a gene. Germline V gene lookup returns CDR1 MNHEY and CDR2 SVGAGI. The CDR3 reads CASRGLAGVDGELFF. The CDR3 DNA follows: TGTGCCAGCAGGGGACTAGCGGGAGTGGACGGGGAGCTGTTTTTT.

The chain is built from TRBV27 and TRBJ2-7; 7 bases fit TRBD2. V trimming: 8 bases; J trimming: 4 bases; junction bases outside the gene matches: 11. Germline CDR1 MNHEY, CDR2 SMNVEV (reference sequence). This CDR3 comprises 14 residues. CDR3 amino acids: CASRSGVGPYEQYF. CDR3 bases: TGTGCCAGCCGCAGCGGGGTGGGGCCTTACGAGCAGTACTTC.

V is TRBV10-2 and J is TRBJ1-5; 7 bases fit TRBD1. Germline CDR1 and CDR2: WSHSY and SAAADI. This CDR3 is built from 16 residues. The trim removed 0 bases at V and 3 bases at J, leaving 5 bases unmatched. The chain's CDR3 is CASSESTGLNNQPQHF. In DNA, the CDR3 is TGCGCCAGCAGTGAGTCGACAGGGCTGAACAATCAGCCCCAGCATTTT.

The CDR3 DNA follows: TGTGCCAGCAGTTCGCCCAACAATGAGCAGTTCTTC. It codes for CASSSPNNEQFF. The chain is built from TRBV27 and TRBJ2-1; D gene uncertain. Germline V CDR1 and CDR2: MNHEY, SMNVEV (reference sequence). Deletions cut 4 bases from V and 5 bases from J, with 6 bases between. The CDR3 is 12 amino acids.

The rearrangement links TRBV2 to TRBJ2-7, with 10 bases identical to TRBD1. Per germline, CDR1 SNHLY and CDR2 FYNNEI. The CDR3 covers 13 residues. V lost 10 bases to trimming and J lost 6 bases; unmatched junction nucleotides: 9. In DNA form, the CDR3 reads TGTGCCATAACGACAGGGGGCTACAGCGAGCAGTACTTC. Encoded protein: CAITTGGYSEQYF.

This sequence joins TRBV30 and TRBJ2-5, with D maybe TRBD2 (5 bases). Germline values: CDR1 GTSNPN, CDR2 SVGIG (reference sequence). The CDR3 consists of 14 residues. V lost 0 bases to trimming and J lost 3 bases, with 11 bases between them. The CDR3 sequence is CAWSVLGVKETQYF. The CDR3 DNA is TGTGCCTGGAGTGTACTGGGAGTTAAAGAGACCCAGTACTTC.

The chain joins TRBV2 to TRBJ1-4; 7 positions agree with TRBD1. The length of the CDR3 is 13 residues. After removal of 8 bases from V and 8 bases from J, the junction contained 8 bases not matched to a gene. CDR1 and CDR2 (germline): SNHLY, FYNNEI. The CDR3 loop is CASVQGLGEKLFF. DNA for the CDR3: TGTGCCAGCGTACAGGGGTTAGGCGAAAAACTGTTTTTT.

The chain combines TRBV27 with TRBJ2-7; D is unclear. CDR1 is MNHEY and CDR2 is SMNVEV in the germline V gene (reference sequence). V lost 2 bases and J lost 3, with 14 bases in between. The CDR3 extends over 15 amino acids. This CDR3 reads CASSLGVALNYEQYF. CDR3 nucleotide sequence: TGTGCCAGCAGTTTAGGGGTAGCCCTGAACTACGAGCAGTACTTC.

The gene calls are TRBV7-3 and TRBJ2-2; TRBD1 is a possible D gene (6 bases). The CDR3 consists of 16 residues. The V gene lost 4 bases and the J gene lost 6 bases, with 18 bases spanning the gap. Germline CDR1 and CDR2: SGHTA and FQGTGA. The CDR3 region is CASSYLGWGRSGELFF. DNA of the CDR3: TGTGCCAGCAGCTACCTGGGGTGGGGGCGATCCGGGGAGCTGTTTTTT.

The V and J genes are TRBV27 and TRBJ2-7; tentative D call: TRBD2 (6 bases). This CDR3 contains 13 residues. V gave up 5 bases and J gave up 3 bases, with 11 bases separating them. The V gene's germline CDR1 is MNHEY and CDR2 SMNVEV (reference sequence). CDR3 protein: CASSGLGGYEQYF. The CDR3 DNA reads TGTGCCAGCAGTGGACTGGGAGGCTACGAGCAGTACTTC.

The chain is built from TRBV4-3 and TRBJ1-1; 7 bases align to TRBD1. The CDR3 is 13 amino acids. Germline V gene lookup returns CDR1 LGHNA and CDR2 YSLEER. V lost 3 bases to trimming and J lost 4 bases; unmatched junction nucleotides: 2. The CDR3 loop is CASSQTGRTEAFF. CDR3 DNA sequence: TGCGCCAGCAGCCAGACAGGGCGCACTGAAGCTTTCTTT.

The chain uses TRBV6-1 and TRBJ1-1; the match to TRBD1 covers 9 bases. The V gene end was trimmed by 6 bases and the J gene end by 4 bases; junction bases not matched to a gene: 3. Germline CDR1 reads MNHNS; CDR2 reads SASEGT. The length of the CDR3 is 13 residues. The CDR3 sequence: CASRGQGSTEAFF. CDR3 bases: TGTGCCAGCAGGGGACAGGGAAGCACTGAAGCTTTCTTT.

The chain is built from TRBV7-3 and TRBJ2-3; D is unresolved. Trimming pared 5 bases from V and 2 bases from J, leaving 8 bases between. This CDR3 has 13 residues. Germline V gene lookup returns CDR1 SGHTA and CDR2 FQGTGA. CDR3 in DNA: TGTGCCAGCAGCCCTGGGTTCACAGATACGCAGTATTTT. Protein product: CASSPGFTDTQYF.

In nucleotides, the CDR3 is TGTGCCAGCAGCTCTGTTCATTCGACTGAAGCTTTCTTT. Protein: CASSSVHSTEAFF. The rearrangement joins TRBV5-6 to TRBJ1-1; D not certain. The CDR3 spans 13 residues. Germline CDR1 is SGHDT and CDR2 is YYEEEE. V was pared by 3 bases and J by 5 bases, with 11 bases between.

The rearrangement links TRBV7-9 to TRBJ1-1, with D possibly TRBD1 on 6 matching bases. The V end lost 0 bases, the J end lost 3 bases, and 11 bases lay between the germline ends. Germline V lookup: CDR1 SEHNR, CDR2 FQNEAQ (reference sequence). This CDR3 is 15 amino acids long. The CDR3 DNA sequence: TGTGCCAGCAGCTTAGCTGGGGGGCTGGACACTGAAGCTTTCTTT. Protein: CASSLAGGLDTEAFF.

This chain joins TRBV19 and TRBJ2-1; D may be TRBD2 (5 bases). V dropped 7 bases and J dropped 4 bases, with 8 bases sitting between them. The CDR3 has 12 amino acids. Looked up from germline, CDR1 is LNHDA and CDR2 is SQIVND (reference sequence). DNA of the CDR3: TGTGCCAGTATCGGGAATTACAATGAGCAGTTCTTC. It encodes CASIGNYNEQFF.

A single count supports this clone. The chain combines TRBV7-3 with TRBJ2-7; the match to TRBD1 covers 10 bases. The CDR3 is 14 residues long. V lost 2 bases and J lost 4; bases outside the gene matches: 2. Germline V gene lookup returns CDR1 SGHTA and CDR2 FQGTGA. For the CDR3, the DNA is TGTGCCAGCAGCTTAGGACAGGGGGGTTACGAGCAGTACTTC. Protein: CASSLGQGGYEQYF.

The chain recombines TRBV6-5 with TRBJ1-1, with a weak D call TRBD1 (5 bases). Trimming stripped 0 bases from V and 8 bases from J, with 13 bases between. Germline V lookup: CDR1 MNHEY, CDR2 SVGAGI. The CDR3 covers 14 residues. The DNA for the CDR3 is TGTGCCAGCAGTTACTCGACGGGGGTAGCAGAAGCTTTCTTT. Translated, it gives CASSYSTGVAEAFF.

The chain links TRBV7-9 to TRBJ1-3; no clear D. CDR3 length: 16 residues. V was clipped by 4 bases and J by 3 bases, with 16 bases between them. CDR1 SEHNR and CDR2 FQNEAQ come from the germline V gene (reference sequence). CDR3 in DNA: TGTGCCAGCAGCTCGCGCCGGGAAATCAGTGGAAACACCATATATTTT. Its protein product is CASSSRREISGNTIYF.

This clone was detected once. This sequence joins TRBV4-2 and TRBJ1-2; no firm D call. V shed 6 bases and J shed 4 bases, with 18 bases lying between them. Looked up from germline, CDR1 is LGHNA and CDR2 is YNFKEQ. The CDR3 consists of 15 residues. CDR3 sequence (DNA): TGTGCCAGCAGTCCAAGATTGAGCTCATCCTATGGCTACACCTTC. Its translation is CASSPRLSSSYGYTF.

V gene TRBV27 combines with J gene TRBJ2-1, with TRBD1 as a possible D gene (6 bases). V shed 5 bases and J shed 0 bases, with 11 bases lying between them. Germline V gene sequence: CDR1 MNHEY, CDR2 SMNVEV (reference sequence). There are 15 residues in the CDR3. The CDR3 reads CASSRDISSYNEQFF. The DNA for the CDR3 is TGTGCCAGCAGTCGGGACATCAGCTCCTACAATGAGCAGTTCTTC.

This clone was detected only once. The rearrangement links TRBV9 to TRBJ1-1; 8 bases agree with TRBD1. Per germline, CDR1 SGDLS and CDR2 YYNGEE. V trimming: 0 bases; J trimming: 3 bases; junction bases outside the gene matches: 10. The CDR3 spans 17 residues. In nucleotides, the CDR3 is TGTGCCAGCAGCGTAGTTAGTCAGGGGGCGCGTCACACTGAAGCTTTCTTT. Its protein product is CASSVVSQGARHTEAFF.

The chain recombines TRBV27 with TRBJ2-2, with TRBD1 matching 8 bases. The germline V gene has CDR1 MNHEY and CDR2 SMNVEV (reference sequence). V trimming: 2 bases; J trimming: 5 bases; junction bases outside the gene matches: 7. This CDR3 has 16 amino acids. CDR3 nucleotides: TGTGCCAGCAGTTTAGGGGACAGGCTCAGGACCGGGGAGCTGTTTTTT. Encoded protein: CASSLGDRLRTGELFF.

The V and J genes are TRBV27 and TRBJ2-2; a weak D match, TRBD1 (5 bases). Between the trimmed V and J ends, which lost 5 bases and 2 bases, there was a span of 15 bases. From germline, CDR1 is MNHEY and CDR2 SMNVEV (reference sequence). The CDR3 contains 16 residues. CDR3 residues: CASSEVVQGNTGELFF. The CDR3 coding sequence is TGTGCCAGCAGTGAGGTGGTCCAGGGTAACACCGGGGAGCTGTTTTTT.

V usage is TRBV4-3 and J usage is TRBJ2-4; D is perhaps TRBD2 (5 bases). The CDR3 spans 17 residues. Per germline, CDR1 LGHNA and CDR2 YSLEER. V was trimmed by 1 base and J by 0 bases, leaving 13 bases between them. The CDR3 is CASSQAEAFSAKNIQYF. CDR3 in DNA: TGCGCCAGCAGCCAAGCGGAGGCCTTCTCAGCCAAAAACATTCAGTACTTC.

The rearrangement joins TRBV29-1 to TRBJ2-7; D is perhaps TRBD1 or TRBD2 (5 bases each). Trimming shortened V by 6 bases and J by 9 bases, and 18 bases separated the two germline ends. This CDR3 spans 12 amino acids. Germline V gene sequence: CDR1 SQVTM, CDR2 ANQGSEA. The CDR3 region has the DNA TGCAGCGTAGAACGGCAGGGAGTTGGGCAGTACTTC. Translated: CSVERQGVGQYF.

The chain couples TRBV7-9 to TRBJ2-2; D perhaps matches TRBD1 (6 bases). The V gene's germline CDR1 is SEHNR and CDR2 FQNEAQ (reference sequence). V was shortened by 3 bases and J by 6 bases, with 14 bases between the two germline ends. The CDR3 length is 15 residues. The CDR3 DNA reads TGTGCCAGCAGCTTCCAGGGGTCGGTGGCCGGGGAGCTGTTTTTT. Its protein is CASSFQGSVAGELFF.

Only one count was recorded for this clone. The CDR3 protein is CASSVDESEQFF. The DNA of the CDR3 is TGTGCCAGCAGCGTAGACGAGAGTGAGCAGTTCTTC. The chain carries TRBV9 and TRBJ2-1; no reliable D call. Trimming left V 0 bases short and J 9 bases short, with 7 bases between. The CDR3 has 12 residues. Germline V gene data show CDR1 as SGDLS and CDR2 as YYNGEE.

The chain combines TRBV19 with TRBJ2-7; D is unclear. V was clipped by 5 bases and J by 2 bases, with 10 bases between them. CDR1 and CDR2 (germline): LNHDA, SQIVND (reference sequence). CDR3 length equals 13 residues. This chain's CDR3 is CASSPTETYEQYF. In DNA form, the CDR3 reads TGTGCCAGTAGTCCCACAGAGACCTACGAGCAGTACTTC.